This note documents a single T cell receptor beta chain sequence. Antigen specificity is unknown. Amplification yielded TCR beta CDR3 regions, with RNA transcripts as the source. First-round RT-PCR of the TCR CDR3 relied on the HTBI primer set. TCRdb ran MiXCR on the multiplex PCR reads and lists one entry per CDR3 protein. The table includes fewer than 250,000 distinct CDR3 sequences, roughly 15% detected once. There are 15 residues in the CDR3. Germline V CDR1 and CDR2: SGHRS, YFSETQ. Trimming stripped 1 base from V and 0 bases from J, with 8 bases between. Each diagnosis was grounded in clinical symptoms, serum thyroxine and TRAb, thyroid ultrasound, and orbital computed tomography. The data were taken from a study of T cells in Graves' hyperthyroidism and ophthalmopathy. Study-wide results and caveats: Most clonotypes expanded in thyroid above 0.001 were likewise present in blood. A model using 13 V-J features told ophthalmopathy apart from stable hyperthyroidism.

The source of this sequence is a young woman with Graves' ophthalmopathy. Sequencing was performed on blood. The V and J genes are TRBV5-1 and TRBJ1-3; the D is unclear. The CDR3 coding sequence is TGCGCCAGCAGCTTGAATTACGGCTCTGGAAACACCATATATTTT. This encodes CASSLNYGSGNTIYF.